The T cell receptor beta chain described here comes from a study of blood T cell repertoires in COVID-19. About the research overall: Sites across the United States, Italy and Spain contributed samples from acute and convalescent COVID-19. T cells, B-cell-depleted T cells, or PBMCs provided the cDNA or gDNA that served as material.

Methods used by the authors: Scientists estimated how many nucleated cells there were by amplifying reference gene primers. Some clones are missing from TCRdb's copy, which holds only in-frame ones; the method was immunoSEQ multiplex PCR. The V and J calls and clone size come from that table; D and trimming were worked out from the DNA. The table lists around 24,000 clones, about 84% of them singletons, with around 28% in the top ten. The germline V gene has CDR1 SQVTM and CDR2 ANQGSEA. Deletions cut 4 bases from V and 8 bases from J, with 17 bases between. The CDR3 sequence is 13 residues long. This clone was detected only once.

V gene TRBV29-1 combines with J gene TRBJ1-2; D might be TRBD1 (6 bases). The clonotype originates from a human donor with active COVID-19. The donor label of this sample is uncertain. Sequenced input: peripheral blood. The CDR3 loop is CSVGGQRGMGYTF. In nucleotides, the CDR3 is TGCAGCGTTGGAGGACAGAGGGGTATGGGCTACACCTTC. The full variable domain, rest sourced from reference TRBV29-1 and TRBJ1-2, is SAVISQKPSRDICQRGTSLTIQCQVDSQVTMMFWYRQQPGQSLTLIATANQGSEATYESGFVIDKFPISRPNLTFSTLTVSNMSPEDSSIYLCSVGGQRGMGYTFGSGTRLTVV.